Listed here is a single T cell receptor beta chain. Its antigen is still unknown. Base qualities are not provided; no much larger clone lies one nucleotide away. To sequence the TCRbeta CDR3 region, genomic DNA was isolated from the sorted cells. TCRbeta CDR3 regions were sequenced using the immunoSEQ Assay. TCRdb took this table from immuneACCESS and kept in-frame rearrangements with V and J called. Such tables lack part of the clones; where checked against another copy, unresolved V genes explain under half of the gap, and the rest is unexplained. The sample records under 20,000 clones, around 78% of which are singletons. The ten largest clones add up to under 15% of the sample. Patients with a history of autoimmune disease or receiving systemic immunosuppression were excluded from the trial. Peripheral blood for TCR sequencing was collected from all dose cohorts at baseline, on cycle 4 day 1, and on cycle 7 day 1. The samples were drawn from a first-in-human, open-label, multicenter phase I dose-escalation trial of ivuxolimab. The trial enrolled adults with locally advanced or metastatic head and neck squamous cell, hepatocellular, melanoma or renal cell carcinoma. Before TCR sequencing, CD4+ and CD8+ T cells were separately sorted from peripheral blood.

The entry originates in a study of OX40 agonist ivuxolimab in advanced cancers. At the level of the whole study: Ivuxolimab was an agonistic, fully human IgG2 monoclonal antibody directed against OX40 (CD134), a costimulatory receptor. Intravenous ivuxolimab was administered to patients every 2 weeks at six dose levels: 0.01, 0.1, 0.3, 1.5, 3 and 10 mg/kg. In the dose-escalation cohort, 70% to 85% of patients were male, and the mean age was about 55 years, with a range of about 23 to 90. Patients were allowed to have had prior anti-PD-1, anti-PD-L1 or anti-CTLA-4 therapy, and roughly 40% of the dose-escalation patients had been treated with checkpoint inhibitors. Peripheral TCRbeta sequencing was intended to test whether TCR sequence diversity was altered and clonal T-cell expansion was caused by ivuxolimab. The paper reports the monotherapy dose-escalation portion (N = 52 patients) of the phase I ivuxolimab trial. Partial responses were achieved by three dose-escalation patients, of whom one had hepatocellular carcinoma and two had cutaneous melanoma. Of the approximately 50 patients in dose escalation, 19 had hepatocellular carcinoma, some 15 had melanoma, 9 had renal cell carcinoma and 9 had head and neck cancer.

The study at large found these results: Low levels of normalized T-cell clonal expansion were also seen in some patients who did not respond. On average, CD8+ T cells showed more expanded clones than CD4+ T cells after ivuxolimab. At doses of 0.1 to 3.0 mg/kg, clonal expansion of both CD4+ and CD8+ blood T cells was observed from baseline to week 6. Which antigens the clonally expanded peripheral T cells were specific for was not determined. In partial responders in the 0.1-3.0 mg/kg groups, normalized peripheral clonal expansion was found to be among the lowest, especially among CD8+ T cells.

Specimen: CD4+ or CD8+ T cells sorted from blood, collected in a trial of the OX40 agonist ivuxolimab. The source of this sequence is an adult with an advanced solid tumor such as melanoma, head and neck, liver or kidney cancer.

CDR3 loop: CASSYSVQPGNTIYF. The sequence in DNA is TGTGCCAGCAGTTACTCAGTGCAGCCAGGAAACACCATATATTTT. The receptor chain draws on TRBV6-6 and TRBJ1-3, with the identity of the D gene unclear. The CDR3 runs 15 amino acids, cysteine and phenylalanine included. The sequence is cut down to CDR3 DNA, 45 bases in frame from base 1. CDR1 and CDR2, looked up from the germline V gene (reference sequence), are MNHNY and SVGAGI. V is cut by 0 bases and J by 4 bases, and the space between the germline ends is 10 bases.